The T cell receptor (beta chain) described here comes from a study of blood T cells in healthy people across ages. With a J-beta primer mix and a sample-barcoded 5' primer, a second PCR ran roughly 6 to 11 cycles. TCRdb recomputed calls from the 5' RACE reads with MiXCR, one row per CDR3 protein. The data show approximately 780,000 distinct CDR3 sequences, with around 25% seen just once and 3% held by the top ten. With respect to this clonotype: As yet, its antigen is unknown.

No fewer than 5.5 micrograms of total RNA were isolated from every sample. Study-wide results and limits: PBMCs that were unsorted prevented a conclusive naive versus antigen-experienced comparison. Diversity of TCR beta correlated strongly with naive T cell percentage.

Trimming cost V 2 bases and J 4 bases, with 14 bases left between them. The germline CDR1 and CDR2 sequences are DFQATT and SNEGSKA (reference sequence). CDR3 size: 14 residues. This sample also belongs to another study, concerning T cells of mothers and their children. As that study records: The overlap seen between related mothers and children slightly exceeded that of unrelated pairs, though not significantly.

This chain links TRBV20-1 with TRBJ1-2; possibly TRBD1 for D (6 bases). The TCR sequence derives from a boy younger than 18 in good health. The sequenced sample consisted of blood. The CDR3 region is CSARRSGDPYGYTF. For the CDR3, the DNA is TGCAGTGCTAGACGGTCAGGGGACCCCTATGGCTACACCTTC.